The present TCR beta chain was sequenced within a study of metastatic and nonmetastatic thyroid tumors (dated by TCRdb to about 2020). Background on the whole study: Repertoires were compared across peripheral blood and tumor or nodule tissue samples from malignant and benign thyroid patients. Study-wide findings and limitations: In both blood and tumor samples, TCR beta diversity was reported to be significantly higher in malignant tumors than in benign nodules.

This clone was observed many times. The specificity of this receptor is unknown. No base qualities exist here, and no much larger clone lies one base off it. Other DNA sequences from this sample encode an identical CDR3 as well. None of the patients had been given any treatment before thyroid surgery. The study retrospectively analysed patient clinical samples collected from about 2012 to 2019 using T-cell receptor beta sequencing. Its CDR3 holds 13 amino acids, cysteine through phenylalanine. Only CDR3 DNA remains: 39 bases, in frame from the first base. Taken from the germline V gene, the CDR1 and CDR2 loops are SGDLS and YYNGEE. V was cut back by 4 bases and J by 2 bases, leaving a gap of 10 bases between them. The method was PCR. Sequencing was carried out with an Illumina HiSeq 4000. High-throughput sequencing was used to profile the TCR beta-chain CDR3 region of every patient. The paper's processing steps were these. The researchers built a classifier to tell apart papillary thyroid cancer patients with distant metastasis, based on CDR3 differences among clinicopathological groups. The Shannon index was used to measure repertoire diversity, and the Morisita-Horn index was used to measure how similar tumor and blood repertoires were. Starting from the raw public reads, TCRdb applied fastp trimming at Q25, assembled clones with MiXCR and retained in-frame beta chains. What appears here as the V and J calls and clone size reflects TCRdb's work, not the paper's. Across this sample there are roughly 40,000 clones, with roughly a sixth seen only once. The leading ten clones occupy 3% to 4% of the sample.

This TCR derives from a female donor with papillary thyroid cancer or a benign thyroid nodule (not recorded which). Some clones in this sample may be carry-over from other donors' samples. The material sequenced was blood. The sequence is built from TRBV9 and TRBJ2-7; TRBD2 is possibly the D segment (6 matching bases). The DNA is as follows: TGTGCCAGCAGCCCCCGACTAGCCTACGAGCAGTACTTC. It translates to CASSPRLAYEQYF.